These 29 T cell receptor beta chains were all obtained from the same sample, sequenced in a study of CD8+CD57+ T cells in acquired aplastic anemia (dated by TCRdb to 2017 to 2018). Sequencer: Illumina HiSeq 2000. TCR beta VDJ combination and CDR3 sequence profiling used genomic DNA as the template. The raw public data were reprocessed by TCRdb itself: fastp quality trimming at Q25, MiXCR clonotype calling, in-frame beta chains only. Each entry is one CDR3 protein sequence, shown with its most common DNA and genes. Recorded for this sample are 200,000 to 250,000 distinct CDR3 sequences; 34% of them occurred a single time. The ten largest clones represent approximately 1.2% of the sample. What was sequenced was sorted CD4+, CD8+, or CD8+CD57+ T cells (not recorded which) from PBMCs. These receptor sequences come from a human donor in good health, serving as a control.

This clonotype showed up many times. This CDR3 is CASSIWTTGEAFF. CDR3 sequence (DNA): TGTGCCAGCAGCATCTGGACAACCGGTGAAGCTTTCTTT. The V call is TRBV7-9, the J call TRBJ1-1, with D maybe TRBD1 (5 bases). This CDR3 has 13 amino acids. Germline assignment: CDR1 SEHNR and CDR2 FQNEAQ (reference sequence). The ends were cut back, 5 bases at V and 7 bases at J, with 14 bases in the middle.

This clonotype came up many times. The V and J genes are TRBV19 and TRBJ1-5, with no clear D. Germline-derived CDR1 and CDR2 are LNHDA and SQIVND (reference sequence). V lost 7 bases and J lost 1, with 11 bases in between. The CDR3 spans 14 residues. CDR3 amino acids: CASTQMGSNQPQHF. The CDR3, as DNA: TGTGCCAGTACCCAGATGGGAAGCAATCAGCCCCAGCATTTT.

There are a few counts of this clonotype. The gene calls are TRBV20-1 and TRBJ1-1; no reliable D call. This CDR3 has 15 amino acids. The V end was cut by 0 bases, the J end by 4 bases, with 15 bases between. Germline lookup yields CDR1 DFQATT and CDR2 SNEGSKA (reference sequence). CDR3 DNA sequence: TGCAGTGCTAGAGATCCCGGCACCTCGAGCACTGAAGCTTTCTTT. Translated: CSARDPGTSSTEAFF.

In this sample, this clonotype turned up many times. V gene TRBV29-1 combines with J gene TRBJ1-1, with a tentative D call TRBD1 (6 bases). Germline loops: CDR1 SQVTM, CDR2 ANQGSEA. Deletions cut 7 bases from V and 1 base from J, with 16 bases between. The CDR3 runs to 14 residues. The CDR3 sequence: CSGDTDRKNTEAFF. The DNA of the CDR3 is TGCAGCGGTGACACCGACAGGAAGAACACTGAAGCTTTCTTT.

This clonotype came up a few times. The chain links TRBV12-3 or TRBV12-4 to TRBJ2-7; 9 nucleotides match TRBD2. The CDR3 loop spans 15 amino acids. The junction had 7 bases not matched to a gene; V was cut back by 5 bases and J by 2 bases. Here the CDR3 DNA reads TGTGCCAGCAGTACGACTGGCGGGGGGGCCTACGAGCAGTACTTC. Translation gives CASSTTGGGAYEQYF.

Concerning this clonotype: It is likely a read error, because the conserved phenylalanine at the end of the CDR3 is missing. The DNA is left out, because the CDR3 cannot be placed on it with certainty; the CDR3 is given as TCRdb lists it. The J gene is TRBJ1-4, the V gene TRBV2; TRBD1 reflects the table's D call only, with no check against the DNA. CDR1 is SNHLY and CDR2 is FYNNEI in the germline V gene. The CDR3 sequence runs 8 residues, both termini included. The CDR3: CASSWDVY.

This clonotype has at least ten counts. V usage is TRBV19 and J usage is TRBJ1-6, with 8 bases aligning to TRBD1. The CDR3 spans 15 residues. V lost 4 bases and J lost 10; bases outside the gene matches: 9. Germline V gene lookup returns CDR1 LNHDA and CDR2 SQIVND (reference sequence). This CDR3 reads CASSTKTGVGSPLHF. DNA of the CDR3: TGTGCCAGTAGTACGAAGACAGGGGTAGGATCACCCCTCCACTTT.

This clonotype is medium-sized by share. The rearrangement joins TRBV7-2 to TRBJ1-1; D gene ambiguous. CDR3 length: 12 amino acids. Germline values: CDR1 SGHTA, CDR2 FQGNSA. Trimming shortened V by 8 bases and J by 3 bases, and 10 bases separated the two germline ends. The CDR3 loop is CASDFRDTEAFF. CDR3 coding DNA: TGTGCCAGCGACTTTCGGGACACTGAAGCTTTCTTT.

This clonotype was detected ten times or more. The chain joins TRBV24-1 to TRBJ2-1, with TRBD2 matching 9 bases. CDR3 length: 17 amino acids. V shed 1 base, J shed 4 bases, and the junction held 7 bases outside the gene matches. Looked up from germline, CDR1 is KGHDR and CDR2 is SFDVKD. In nucleotides, the CDR3 is TGTGCCACCAGTGATTTTGGGTCTAGCGGGGATTACAATGAGCAGTTCTTC. Translation: CATSDFGSSGDYNEQFF.

A few counts support this clonotype. The chain joins TRBV6-1 to TRBJ1-4; TRBD1 might be the D (5 bases). The CDR3 runs to 14 residues. Looked up from germline, CDR1 is MNHNS and CDR2 is SASEGT. Trimming pared 6 bases from V and 1 base from J, leaving 9 bases between. The CDR3 loop is CASRPGGTNEKLFF. The CDR3 region has the DNA TGTGCCAGCAGACCCGGGGGAACTAATGAAAAACTGTTTTTT.

The chain joins TRBV5-4 to TRBJ2-2; 7 bases fit TRBD1. CDR1 is SGHNT and CDR2 is YYREEE in the germline V gene (reference sequence). The CDR3 is made up of 14 amino acids. Trimming took 2 bases from V and 3 from J; bases not matched to a gene: 1. The CDR3 DNA reads as TGTGCCAGCAGCTTCGGGACAGACACCGGGGAGCTGTTTTTT. Protein product: CASSFGTDTGELFF.

Regarding this clonotype: A read error is possible here, since a much larger clone lies one base away. This sequence joins TRBV9 and TRBJ2-5; tentatively, D is TRBD2 (7 bases). The germline V gene has CDR1 SGDLS and CDR2 YYNGEE. The CDR3 contains 16 residues. Here the CDR3 reads CASSVGAPRGGGTQYF. The CDR3 coding sequence is TGTGCCAGCAGTGTAGGAGCTCCCCGAGGGGGGGGGACCCAGTACTTC.

This clonotype was recorded at least ten times. The genes are TRBV6-6 and TRBJ1-6, with 8 positions matching TRBD1. V lost 0 bases, J lost 10 bases, and 8 bases stayed unmatched. The CDR3 runs to 16 residues. Germline V lookup: CDR1 MNHNY, CDR2 SVGAGI (reference sequence). CDR3 amino acids: CASSYSSGQGQSPLHF. CDR3 DNA sequence: TGTGCCAGCAGTTACTCTTCCGGACAGGGTCAATCACCCCTCCACTTT.

This clonotype was counted many times. The V gene is TRBV11-2, the J gene TRBJ2-7, with D perhaps being TRBD1 or TRBD2 (5 bases each). V was trimmed by 5 bases and J by 0 bases, leaving 14 bases between them. Looked up from germline, CDR1 is SGHAT and CDR2 is FQNNGV. The CDR3 spans 15 residues. The CDR3 DNA follows: TGTGCCAGCAGCCCCCCCGGGACGGTCTCCTACGAGCAGTACTTC. It is translated as CASSPPGTVSYEQYF.

The chain combines TRBV18 with TRBJ2-3; maybe TRBD1 (6 bases). The V end was cut by 6 bases, the J end by 4 bases, with 17 bases between. CDR1 is KGHSH, CDR2 LQKENI, per germline. The CDR3 is made up of 15 amino acids. The CDR3 region is CASSRRGPTADTQYF. The CDR3 nucleotides read TGTGCCAGCTCTCGCAGGGGACCCACGGCAGATACGCAGTATTTT.

This clonotype was seen more than once but under ten times. The rearrangement uses TRBV18 and TRBJ1-5, with D tentatively TRBD1 (6 bases). The CDR3 extends over 15 amino acids. Germline CDR1 KGHSH, CDR2 LQKENI. Trimming removed 2 bases at V and 5 bases at J, with 13 bases between. CDR3 nucleotide sequence: TGTGCCAGCTCACCAGTTGGGGGCGGGGATCAGCCCCAGCATTTT. This gives the protein CASSPVGGGDQPQHF.

This clonotype was seen ten or more times. The V and J genes are TRBV2 and TRBJ2-7; the D gene is possibly TRBD2 (7 bases). This CDR3 is 12 amino acids long. Germline assignment: CDR1 SNHLY and CDR2 FYNNEI. The V and J ends lost 8 bases and 4 bases respectively, with 12 bases between them. CDR3 sequence (DNA): TGTGCCAGCCGGGGGGCAAGGTACGAGCAGTACTTC. This encodes CASRGARYEQYF.

This clonotype was counted at least ten times. The genes are TRBV20-1 and TRBJ2-5, with 7 bases that match TRBD2. The germline CDR1 and CDR2 sequences are DFQATT and SNEGSKA (reference sequence). This CDR3 is 12 amino acids long. V gave up 3 bases and J gave up 5 bases; unmatched junction bases: 3. CDR3 residues: CSARTSLETQYF. For the CDR3, the DNA is TGCAGTGCTAGGACTAGCCTTGAGACCCAGTACTTC.

This chain uses TRBV7-9 with TRBJ1-2, with a weak D call TRBD1 (6 bases). The CDR3 extends over 13 amino acids. Germline assignment: CDR1 SEHNR and CDR2 FQNEAQ (reference sequence). The V end was cut by 7 bases, the J end by 2 bases, with 11 bases between. The CDR3 DNA follows: TGTGCCAGCATTAACAGGGAAAACTATGGCTACACCTTC. Its translation is CASINRENYGYTF.

V and J are TRBV7-9 and TRBJ1-2; 8 nucleotides line up with TRBD1. This CDR3 spans 13 amino acids. The V segment lost 5 bases and the J segment 6 bases; nucleotides outside the gene matches: 5. Germline V gene data show CDR1 as SEHNR and CDR2 as FQNEAQ (reference sequence). CDR3 bases: TGTGCCAGCAGCCCCTGGGACAGGAATGGCTACACCTTC. This encodes CASSPWDRNGYTF.

On this clonotype itself: A much larger clone is a single base away; this may be a read error. The rearrangement uses TRBV14 and TRBJ2-7, with a tentative D call TRBD2 (6 bases). Germline loops: CDR1 SGHDN, CDR2 FVKESK. CDR3 length: 16 amino acids. V dropped 4 bases and J dropped 7 bases, with 23 bases sitting between them. Here the CDR3 DNA reads TGTGCCAGCAGCCTACTTAGCGGCGTCTCCTACAATGAGCAGTACTTC. Translation gives CASSLLSGVSYNEQYF.

At least ten counts were recorded for this clonotype. The gene calls are TRBV20-1 and TRBJ1-2, with 7 positions matching TRBD1. J gave up 0 bases and V 3 bases, and 7 bases lay outside the gene matches. Germline lookup yields CDR1 DFQATT and CDR2 SNEGSKA (reference sequence). The CDR3 extends over 15 amino acids. The CDR3 DNA follows: TGCAGTGCTAGCGGGGGGGACAGAGCTAACTATGGCTACACCTTC. This sequence encodes CSASGGDRANYGYTF.

This clonotype was found a few times. The gene calls are TRBV20-1 and TRBJ2-5; 12 bases fit TRBD1. V lost 5 bases, J lost 4 bases, and 11 bases stayed unmatched. Germline V gene data show CDR1 as DFQATT and CDR2 as SNEGSKA (reference sequence). The CDR3 contains 16 residues. The CDR3 spells CSAPSRDRGRSETQYF. CDR3 DNA sequence: TGCAGTGCTCCGTCCCGGGACAGGGGGCGCTCAGAGACCCAGTACTTC.

This clonotype was seen more than once but under ten times. The chain couples TRBV20-1 to TRBJ1-5, with TRBD1 matching 9 bases. The CDR3 has 14 residues. Looked up from germline, CDR1 is DFQATT and CDR2 is SNEGSKA (reference sequence). V was clipped by 5 bases and J by 5 bases; unmatched bases: 7. The CDR3 nucleotides read TGCAGTGCTGTCCGGGACAGGGCTGATCAGCCCCAGCATTTT. Its protein is CSAVRDRADQPQHF.

J is TRBJ1-2 and V is TRBV7-8; D call uncertain. The CDR3 totals 11 residues. Between the trimmed V and J ends, which lost 5 bases and 8 bases, there was a span of 9 bases. The germline V gene has CDR1 SGHVS and CDR2 FQNEAQ. The CDR3 sequence is CASSRHGGYTF. DNA for the CDR3: TGTGCCAGCAGCCGACATGGGGGCTACACCTTC.

This chain links TRBV11-1 with TRBJ1-3; weak D call: TRBD1 (6 bases). Trimming pared 5 bases from V and 0 bases from J, leaving 17 bases between. From germline, CDR1 is SGHAT and CDR2 FQDESV (reference sequence). The CDR3 runs 17 residues. The CDR3 is CASSTYPGVFSGNTIYF. DNA of the CDR3: TGTGCCAGCAGCACATATCCAGGGGTATTCTCTGGAAACACCATATATTTT.

The table lists this clonotype with a few counts. The chain employs TRBV12-3 or TRBV12-4 and TRBJ2-1; tentative D call: TRBD2 (6 bases). V was cut by 6 bases and J by 3 bases, with 18 bases left in between. The CDR3 is 16 residues long. The CDR3 nucleotides are TGTGCCAGCAGCTTCCCTGGCGGGGCGGGCTACAATGAGCAGTTCTTC. Its translation is CASSFPGGAGYNEQFF.

This clonotype has a count of ten or more. The chain recombines TRBV20-1 with TRBJ2-7; weak D call: TRBD1 (6 bases). Trimming took off 0 bases at V and 5 bases at J, with 14 bases between the two ends. This CDR3 is 14 amino acids long. Germline CDR1 and CDR2: DFQATT and SNEGSKA (reference sequence). CDR3 sequence: CSARDDPGVHEQYF. The DNA for the CDR3 is TGCAGTGCTAGAGATGATCCAGGGGTCCACGAGCAGTACTTC.

This clonotype was observed many times. The rearrangement joins TRBV7-2 to TRBJ2-7, with D perhaps TRBD1 (6 bases). V lost 5 bases and J lost 0, with 14 bases in between. The CDR3 covers 15 residues. Germline lookup yields CDR1 SGHTA and CDR2 FQGNSA. Here the CDR3 reads CASSLTGWSSYEQYF. For the CDR3, the DNA is TGTGCCAGCAGCCTGACAGGCTGGAGCTCCTACGAGCAGTACTTC. The full variable domain, its missing parts supplied by reference TRBV7-2 and TRBJ2-7, is GAGVSQSPSNKVTEKGKDVELRCDPISGHTALYWYRQSLGQGLEFLIYFQGNSAPDKSGLPSDRFSAERTGGSVSTLTIQRTQQEDSAVYLCASSLTGWSSYEQYFGPGTRLTVT.